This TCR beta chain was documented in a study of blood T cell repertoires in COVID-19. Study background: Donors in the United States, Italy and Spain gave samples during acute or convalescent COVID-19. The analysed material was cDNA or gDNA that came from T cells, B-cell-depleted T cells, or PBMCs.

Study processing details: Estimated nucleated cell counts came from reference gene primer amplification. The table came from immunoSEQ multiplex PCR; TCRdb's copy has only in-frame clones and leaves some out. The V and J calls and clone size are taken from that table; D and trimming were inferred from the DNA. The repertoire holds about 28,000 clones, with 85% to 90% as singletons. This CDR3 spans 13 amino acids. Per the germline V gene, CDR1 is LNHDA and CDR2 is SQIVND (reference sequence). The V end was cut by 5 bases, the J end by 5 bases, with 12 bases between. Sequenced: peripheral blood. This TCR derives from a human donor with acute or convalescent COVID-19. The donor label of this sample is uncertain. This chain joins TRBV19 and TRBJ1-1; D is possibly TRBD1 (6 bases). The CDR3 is CASSPTTGTEAFF. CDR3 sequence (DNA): TGTGCCAGTAGTCCAACGACAGGTACTGAAGCTTTCTTT.